A single sample is the source of the 23 T cell receptor beta chains below, sequenced in a study of metastatic and nonmetastatic thyroid tumors. TCRdb re-clonotyped the PCR reads via MiXCR. Of around 34,000 clones in the sample, 29% were seen once. There were no patients who had received any treatment before thyroid surgery. The sequencing sample was made of blood. The receptors shown here come from a female donor with papillary thyroid cancer or a benign thyroid nodule (not recorded which). Some clones in this sample may be carry-over from other donors' samples.

There are many counts of this clone. The rearrangement joins TRBV20-1 to TRBJ2-3; TRBD2 agrees at 11 bases. The V gene's germline CDR1 is DFQATT and CDR2 SNEGSKA (reference sequence). The CDR3 contains 18 residues. V dropped 0 bases and J dropped 2; count of bases not matched to a gene: 10. CDR3 bases: TGCAGTGCTAGAGATCGTTTCGGGACTAGCGGCCCCACAGATACGCAGTATTTT. It encodes CSARDRFGTSGPTDTQYF.

The chain joins TRBV27 to TRBJ2-7; possibly TRBD2 for D (6 bases). This CDR3 region has 15 residues. Trimming took 5 bases from V and 2 from J, leaving 16 bases between them. Germline assignment: CDR1 MNHEY and CDR2 SMNVEV (reference sequence). The CDR3 sequence is CASSGSSGGAYEQYF. CDR3 nucleotide sequence: TGTGCCAGCAGTGGCTCTTCTGGCGGGGCCTACGAGCAGTACTTC.

This clone has only a few counts. This chain connects TRBV27 to TRBJ2-1; the D is unclear. Between the trimmed V and J ends, which lost 7 bases and 0 bases, there was a span of 10 bases. CDR1 is MNHEY and CDR2 is SMNVEV in the germline V gene (reference sequence). CDR3 length: 14 amino acids. The CDR3: CASKTESSYNEQFF. Here the CDR3 DNA reads TGTGCCAGCAAAACAGAAAGCTCCTACAATGAGCAGTTCTTC.

The gene calls are TRBV18 and TRBJ2-5; D is uncertain. V was cut by 0 bases and J by 5 bases, with 13 bases left in between. Germline V gene lookup returns CDR1 KGHSH and CDR2 LQKENI. This CDR3 has 15 residues. In nucleotides, the CDR3 is TGTGCCAGCTCACCACCGGGCGAAATCAGTGAGACCCAGTACTTC. Translating gives CASSPPGEISETQYF.

This clone was picked up many times. The chain combines TRBV24-1 with TRBJ2-1; TRBD1 aligns across 7 bases. This CDR3 region has 17 residues. Germline V lookup: CDR1 KGHDR, CDR2 SFDVKD. Trimming at V came to 4 bases and at J to 4 bases, leaving 12 bases not matched to a gene. CDR3: CATSERKQGPSYNEQFF. Written as DNA, the CDR3 is TGTGCCACCAGTGAAAGAAAACAGGGGCCATCTTACAATGAGCAGTTCTTC.

A note on this clone: Distinct nucleotide sequences in the sample also encode this CDR3. The V gene is TRBV7-2, the J gene TRBJ2-5; 7 bases line up with TRBD2. Germline V gene lookup returns CDR1 SGHTA and CDR2 FQGNSA. This CDR3 comprises 19 residues. V lost 0 bases to trimming and J lost 3 bases; unmatched junction nucleotides: 16. The CDR3 region has the DNA TGTGCCAGCAGCTTAGCTCGCAAGCGGGGTGCCTACGTCGAAGAGACCCAGTACTTC. It encodes CASSLARKRGAYVEETQYF.

In this sample, this clone turned up a few times. This sequence may be a read error, since a much larger clone differs from it by one base. The J gene is TRBJ2-3, the V gene TRBV29-1, with D perhaps TRBD1 (5 bases). The V gene's germline CDR1 is SQVTM and CDR2 ANQGSEA. The CDR3 is 11 residues long. The chain's CDR3 is CGVVPGNTQYF. In DNA form, the CDR3 reads TGCGGCGTCGTCCCAGGGAATACGCAGTATTTT.

The CDR3 loop reads CASSGTGTENTGELFF. The CDR3 DNA reads as TGTGCCAGCAGCGGGACCGGGACAGAAAACACCGGGGAGCTGTTTTTT. The chain combines TRBV11-1 with TRBJ2-2; the match to TRBD1 covers 7 bases. CDR1 is SGHAT, CDR2 FQDESV, per germline (reference sequence). J lost 2 bases, V lost 5 bases, and 8 bases had no gene match. This CDR3 comprises 16 residues.

Ten or more counts support this clone. The V gene is TRBV5-1, the J gene TRBJ1-1; the D is unclear. V was trimmed by 0 bases and J by 6 bases, leaving 3 bases between them. The CDR3 is 11 residues long. Germline CDR1 reads SGHRS; CDR2 reads YFSETQ. This CDR3 is CASSLGAEAFF. The CDR3, as DNA: TGCGCCAGCAGCTTGGGGGCTGAAGCTTTCTTT.

Notes on this clone: Compared with germline, one end of the junction differs, possibly owing to a read error. The chain has TRBV7-8 and TRBJ2-3; either TRBD1 or TRBD2 may fit D (5 bases each). The CDR3 extends over 16 amino acids. Per germline, CDR1 SGHVS and CDR2 FQNEAQ. The CDR3 sequence is CASSHSPGSSTDTHYF. In nucleotides, the CDR3 is TGCGCCAGCAGCCATTCCCCAGGGTCTAGCACAGATACGCACTATTTT.

This clone was detected once. A much larger clone differs by one base, so this may be a read error. The CDR3 does not end in the conserved phenylalanine or tryptophan, so this is likely a read error. The chain recombines TRBV7-3 with TRBJ2-1; 11 bases fit TRBD2. Germline V lookup: CDR1 SGHTA, CDR2 FQGTGA. The CDR3 is made up of 15 amino acids. V trimming: 7 bases; J trimming: 4 bases; junction bases outside the gene matches: 6. Written as DNA, the CDR3 is TGTGCCAGCATCTCCATAGCGGGAGGGTACAATGAGCAGTTCTCC. Amino acids: CASISIAGGYNEQFS.

The chain is built from TRBV27 and TRBJ2-3; D is possibly TRBD2 (6 bases). Trimming removed 6 bases at V and 5 bases at J, with 12 bases between. CDR3 length: 13 residues. Germline-derived CDR1 and CDR2 are MNHEY and SMNVEV (reference sequence). CDR3 in DNA: TGTGCCAGCAGATTAATGGGGGGAGATACGCAGTATTTT. As protein: CASRLMGGDTQYF.

The sample holds many counts of this clone. The DNA for the CDR3 is TGCAGTGTCATACGGGGGGCTCAAGAGACCCAGTACTTC. Translating gives CSVIRGAQETQYF. J is TRBJ2-5 and V is TRBV20-1, with D perhaps TRBD2 (7 bases). From germline, CDR1 is DFQATT and CDR2 SNEGSKA (reference sequence). The CDR3 length is 13 residues. V was cut by 7 bases and J by 2 bases, with 14 bases left in between.

Many counts were recorded for this clone. A much larger clone is a single base away; this may be a read error. This chain joins TRBV11-2 and TRBJ1-2, with D tentatively TRBD1 (5 bases). Trimming removed 5 bases at V and 8 bases at J, with 24 bases between. Germline V lookup: CDR1 SGHAT, CDR2 FQNNGV. The CDR3 covers 16 residues. CDR3 sequence: CASSPRPRGGKKGYTF. CDR3 bases: TGTGCCAGCAGCCCACGGCCCCGGGGGGGGAAAAAAGGCTACACCTTC.

The count of this clone is one. The J gene is TRBJ1-4, the V gene TRBV20-1; tentative D call: TRBD1 (6 bases). The V and J ends lost 0 bases and 4 bases respectively, with 18 bases between them. Germline V gives CDR1 DFQATT, CDR2 SNEGSKA (reference sequence). The CDR3 covers 17 residues. CDR3 protein: CSAREGGDWAVNEKLFF. The CDR3 DNA follows: TGCAGTGCTAGAGAAGGGGGTGACTGGGCGGTTAATGAAAAACTGTTTTTT.

This clone was observed many times. A read error may produce the germline difference seen at one junction end. The rearrangement joins TRBV20-1 to TRBJ2-1; a possible D gene is TRBD2 (5 bases). The CDR3 has 13 residues. CDR1 is DFQATT, CDR2 SNEGSKA, per germline (reference sequence). CDR3 residues: CSARTEKRAVGLF. In DNA form, the CDR3 reads TGCAGTGCTAGAACGGAGAAGAGGGCAGTCGGTCTCTTC.

This clone was observed many times. This chain uses TRBV19 with TRBJ2-7, with 7 positions matching TRBD1. Germline assignment: CDR1 LNHDA and CDR2 SQIVND (reference sequence). V lost 4 bases and J lost 0; bases outside the gene matches: 3. There are 14 residues in the CDR3. This CDR3 reads CASSKWDSSYEQYF. The CDR3 region has the DNA TGTGCCAGTAGTAAATGGGACAGCTCCTACGAGCAGTACTTC.

This clone was detected many times. CDR3 bases: TGTGCCAGCAGATCACATCTCATCGGGACTGAAGCTTTCTTT. Its protein product is CASRSHLIGTEAFF. The chain carries TRBV25-1 and TRBJ1-1, with D unresolved. Trimming took off 6 bases at V and 5 bases at J, with 16 bases between the two ends. The CDR3 totals 14 residues. The germline gives CDR1 MGHDK, CDR2 SYGVNS.

This clone is medium-sized (0.01 to 0.1%) in the sample. Other DNA sequences in this specimen translate into the identical CDR3. The J gene is TRBJ2-7, the V gene TRBV6-1, with TRBD2 matching 10 bases. This CDR3 spans 16 amino acids. Germline V gene lookup returns CDR1 MNHNS and CDR2 SASEGT. J lost 12 bases, V lost 0 bases, and 14 bases had no gene match. In nucleotides, the CDR3 is TGTGCCAGCAGTGAAGCGACTAGCGGGCGTCCGTGGGGGCGGTACTTC. Its translation is CASSEATSGRPWGRYF.

This clone occurred a few times. One base away lies a much larger clone, so this may be a sequencing read error. Different DNA sequences within this sample yield the same CDR3. The J gene is TRBJ2-5, the V gene TRBV10-2; TRBD2 matches at 9 bases. Germline values: CDR1 WSHSY, CDR2 SAAADI. The length of the CDR3 is 16 residues. Trimming at V came to 3 bases and at J to 4 bases, leaving 9 bases not matched to a gene. The CDR3 region has the DNA TGCGCCAGCAGTGACCCTAGCGGGGTGCCACCAGAGACCCAGTACTTC. Translating it yields CASSDPSGVPPETQYF.

This clone was observed a handful of times. Since a much larger clone is just one base distant, this may be a read error. Other DNA sequences in this sample translate to the same CDR3. This chain uses TRBV4-1 with TRBJ2-1, with no clear D. CDR3 length: 14 amino acids. The V gene lost 4 bases and the J gene lost 2 bases, with 9 bases spanning the gap. The germline CDR1 and CDR2 sequences are MGHRA and YSYEKL. The CDR3 sequence: CASSLGLAYNEQFF. The CDR3 DNA sequence: TGCGCCAGCAGCCTGGGTCTAGCCTACAATGAGCAGTTCTTC.

This clone was counted at least ten times. The chain has TRBV6-1 and TRBJ1-5; no firm D call. The CDR3 spans 14 residues. Germline CDR1 reads MNHNS; CDR2 reads SASEGT. V gave up 10 bases and J gave up 5 bases, with 18 bases separating them. The CDR3 bases are TGTGCCACCACGGGCCCCGGGAGGGATCAGCCCCAGCATTTT. Translated, it gives CATTGPGRDQPQHF.

By frequency in the sample, this clone is medium-sized. This rearrangement joins TRBV4-1 to TRBJ2-7; either TRBD1 or TRBD2 may fit D (6 bases each). V shed 3 bases and J shed 2 bases, with 11 bases lying between them. Per germline, CDR1 MGHRA and CDR2 YSYEKL. CDR3 size: 14 residues. The CDR3 region is CASSQRDTAYEQYF. The CDR3 DNA is TGCGCCAGCAGCCAGCGGGACACCGCCTACGAGCAGTACTTC.